This T cell receptor beta chain was documented in a study of shared clonotypes between healthy human individuals. Study overall: The study used three CD4 naive, three CD4 memory, two CD8 naive and one CD8 memory plate per donor. Study-wide points: In general, naive subsets displayed greater estimated richness than memory subsets did.

TCRdb keeps only in-frame clones here, not all; method: immunoSEQ multiplex PCR. This table holds roughly 2.5 million clones, approximately 94% found once. Negatively enriched CD4+ T cells were divided by CD45RA into naive and memory. J lost 1 base, V lost 3 bases, and 0 bases had no gene match. The CDR3 is 14 amino acids. Germline V gives CDR1 SGHVS, CDR2 FNYEAQ. Comments on this clone: The antigen remains undetermined.

This chain links TRBV7-6 with TRBJ2-3; 8 nucleotides line up with TRBD2. The receptor was derived from a young man in good health. Sample: naive CD4+ T cells sorted from blood. Documented subset: CD45RA+ positively selected. The CDR3 DNA follows: TGTGCCAGCAGCTTGACTAGCGGCACAGATACGCAGTATTTT. Translation gives CASSLTSGTDTQYF.